One T cell receptor beta chain is described in this entry. The V end was cut by 6 bases, the J end by 4 bases, with 4 bases between. CDR1 is WNHNN and CDR2 is SYGVQD in the germline V gene (reference sequence). CDR3 length equals 11 residues. The data originate from a study of T cell clones after liver transplantation. Study-wide context: At least one year of complete immunosuppression withdrawal without enzymes over twice normal defined tolerance.

Method: immunoSEQ multiplex PCR; TCRdb's copy keeps in-frame clones and lacks some. The sample records roughly 62,000 clones, approximately 70% being singletons. The TCR comes from a human patient who received a liver transplant. The graft donor may have given rise to some T cells. The rearrangement uses TRBV10-1 and TRBJ1-5; no firm D call. The source was CD4+ T cells from blood, collected at the approximately 16-month timepoint. The CDR3 spells CASRTNQPQHF. Here the CDR3 DNA reads TGCGCCAGCAGGACGAATCAGCCCCAGCATTTT.